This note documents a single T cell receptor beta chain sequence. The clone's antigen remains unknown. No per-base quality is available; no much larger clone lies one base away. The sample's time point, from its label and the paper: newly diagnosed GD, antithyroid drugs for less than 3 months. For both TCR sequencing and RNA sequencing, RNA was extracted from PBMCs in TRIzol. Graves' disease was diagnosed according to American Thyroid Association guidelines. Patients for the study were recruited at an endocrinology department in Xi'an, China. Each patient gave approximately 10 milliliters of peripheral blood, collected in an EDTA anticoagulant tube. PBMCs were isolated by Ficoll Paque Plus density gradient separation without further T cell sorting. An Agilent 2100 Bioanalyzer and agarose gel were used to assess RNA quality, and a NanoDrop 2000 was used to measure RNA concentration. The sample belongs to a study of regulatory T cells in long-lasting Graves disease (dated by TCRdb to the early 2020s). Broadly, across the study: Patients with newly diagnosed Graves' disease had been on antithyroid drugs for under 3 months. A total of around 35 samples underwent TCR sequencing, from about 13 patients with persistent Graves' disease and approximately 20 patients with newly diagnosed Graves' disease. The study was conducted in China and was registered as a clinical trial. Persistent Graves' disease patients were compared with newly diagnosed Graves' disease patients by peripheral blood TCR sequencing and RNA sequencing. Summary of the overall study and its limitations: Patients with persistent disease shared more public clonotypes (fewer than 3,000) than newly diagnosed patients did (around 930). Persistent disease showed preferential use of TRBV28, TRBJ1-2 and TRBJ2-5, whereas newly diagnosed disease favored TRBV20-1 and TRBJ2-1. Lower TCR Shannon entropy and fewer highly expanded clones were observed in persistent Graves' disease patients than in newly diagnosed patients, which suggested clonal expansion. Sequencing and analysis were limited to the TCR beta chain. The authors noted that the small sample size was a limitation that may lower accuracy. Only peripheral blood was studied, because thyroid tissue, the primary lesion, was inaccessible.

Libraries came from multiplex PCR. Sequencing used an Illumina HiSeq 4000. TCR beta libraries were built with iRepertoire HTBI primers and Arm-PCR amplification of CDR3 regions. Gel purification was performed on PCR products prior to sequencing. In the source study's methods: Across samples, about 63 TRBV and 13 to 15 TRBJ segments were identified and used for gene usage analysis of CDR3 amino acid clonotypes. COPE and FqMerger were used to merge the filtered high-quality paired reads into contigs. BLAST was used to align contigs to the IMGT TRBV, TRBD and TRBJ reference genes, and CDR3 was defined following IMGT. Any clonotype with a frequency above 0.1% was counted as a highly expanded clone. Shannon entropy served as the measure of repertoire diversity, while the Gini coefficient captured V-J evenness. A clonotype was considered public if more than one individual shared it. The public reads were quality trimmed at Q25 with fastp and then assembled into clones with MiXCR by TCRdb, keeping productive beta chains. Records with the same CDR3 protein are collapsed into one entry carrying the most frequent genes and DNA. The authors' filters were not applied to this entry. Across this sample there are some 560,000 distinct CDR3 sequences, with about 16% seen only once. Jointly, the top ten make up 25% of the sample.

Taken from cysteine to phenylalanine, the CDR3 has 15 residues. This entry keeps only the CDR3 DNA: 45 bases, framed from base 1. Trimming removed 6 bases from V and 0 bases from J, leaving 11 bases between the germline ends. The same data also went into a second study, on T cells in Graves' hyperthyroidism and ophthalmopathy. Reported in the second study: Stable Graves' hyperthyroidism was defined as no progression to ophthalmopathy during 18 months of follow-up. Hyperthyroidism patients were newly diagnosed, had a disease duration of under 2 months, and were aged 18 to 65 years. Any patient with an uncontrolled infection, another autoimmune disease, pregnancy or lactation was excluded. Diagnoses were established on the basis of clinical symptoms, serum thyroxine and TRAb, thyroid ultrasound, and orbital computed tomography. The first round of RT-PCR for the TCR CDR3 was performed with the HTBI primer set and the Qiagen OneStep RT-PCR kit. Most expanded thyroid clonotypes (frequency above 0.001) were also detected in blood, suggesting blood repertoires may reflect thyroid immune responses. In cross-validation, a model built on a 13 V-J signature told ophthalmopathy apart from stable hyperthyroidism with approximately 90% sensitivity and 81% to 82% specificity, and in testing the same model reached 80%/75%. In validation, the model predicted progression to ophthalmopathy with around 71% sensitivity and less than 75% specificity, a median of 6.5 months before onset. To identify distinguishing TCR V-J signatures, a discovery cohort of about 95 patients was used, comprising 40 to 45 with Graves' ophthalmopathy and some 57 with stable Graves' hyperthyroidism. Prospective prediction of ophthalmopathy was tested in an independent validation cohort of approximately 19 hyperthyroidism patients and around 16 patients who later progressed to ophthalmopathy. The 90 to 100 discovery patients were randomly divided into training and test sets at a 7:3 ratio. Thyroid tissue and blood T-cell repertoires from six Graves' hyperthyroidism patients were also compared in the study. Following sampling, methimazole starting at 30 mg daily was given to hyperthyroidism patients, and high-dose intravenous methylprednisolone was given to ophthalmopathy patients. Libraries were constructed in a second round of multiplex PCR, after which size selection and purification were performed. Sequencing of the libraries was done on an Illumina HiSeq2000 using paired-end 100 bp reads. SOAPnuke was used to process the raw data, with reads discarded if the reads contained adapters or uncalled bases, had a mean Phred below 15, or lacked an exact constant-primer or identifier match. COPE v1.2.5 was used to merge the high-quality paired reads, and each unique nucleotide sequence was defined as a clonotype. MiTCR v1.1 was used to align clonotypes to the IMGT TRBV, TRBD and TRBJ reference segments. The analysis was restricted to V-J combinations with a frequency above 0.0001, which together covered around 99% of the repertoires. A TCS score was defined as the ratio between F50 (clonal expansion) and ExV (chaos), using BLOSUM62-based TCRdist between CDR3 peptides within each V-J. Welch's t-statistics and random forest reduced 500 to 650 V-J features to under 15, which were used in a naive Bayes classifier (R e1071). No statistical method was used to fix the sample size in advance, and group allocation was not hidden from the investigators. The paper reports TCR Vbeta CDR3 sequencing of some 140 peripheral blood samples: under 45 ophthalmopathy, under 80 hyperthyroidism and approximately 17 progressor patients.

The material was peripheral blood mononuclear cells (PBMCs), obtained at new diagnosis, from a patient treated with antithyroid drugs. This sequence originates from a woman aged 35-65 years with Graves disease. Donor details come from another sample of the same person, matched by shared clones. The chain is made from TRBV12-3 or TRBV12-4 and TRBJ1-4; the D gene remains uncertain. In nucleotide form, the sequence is TGTGCCAGCAGCCTAGACTTGACAACTAATGAAAAACTGTTTTTT. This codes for CASSLDLTTNEKLFF.